Listed below are T cell receptor beta chains from one sample, sequenced in a study of blood T cells in healthy people across ages. TCRdb ran MiXCR on the 5' RACE reads and lists one entry per CDR3 protein. Seen here are some 1.4 million distinct CDR3 sequences, 35% to 45% observed once, and the top ten hold approximately 7.9%. Material for sequencing was blood. These receptors originate from a woman aged 18-35 years in good health. Both conserved end residues are part of each CDR3. The D gene is left open where the match is weak. Only part of the rows carry a size: once, few, many, or a class if the clone is expanded.

d_call: .
clone_size: .
v_call: TRBV27
j_call: TRBJ2-7
cdr3_aa: CASSLGPGGTYNEQYF
cdr3_nt: TGTGCCAGCAGTTTAGGACCCGGGGGTACCTACAATGAGCAGTACTTC

d_call: .
clone_size: .
v_call: TRBV20-1
j_call: TRBJ1-1
cdr3_aa: CSASSHLNTEAFF
cdr3_nt: TGCAGTGCTAGCTCCCACCTGAACACTGAAGCTTTCTTT

d_call: TRBD1
clone_size: few
v_call: TRBV12-3/TRBV12-4
j_call: TRBJ1-6
cdr3_aa: CASSRIGTGANSPLHF
cdr3_nt: TGTGCCAGCAGTCGAATCGGAACAGGGGCTAATTCACCCCTCCACTTT

d_call: .
clone_size: .
v_call: TRBV12-3/TRBV12-4
j_call: TRBJ2-4
cdr3_aa: CASSPAGGLAKNTQYF
cdr3_nt: TGTGCCAGCAGTCCGGCCGGCGGTCTAGCCAAAAACACTCAGTACTTC

d_call: .
clone_size: .
v_call: TRBV2
j_call: TRBJ2-3
cdr3_aa: CASSGHVTTKDTQYF
cdr3_nt: TGTGCCAGCAGTGGACACGTAACGACGAAAGATACGCAGTATTTT

d_call: .
clone_size: .
v_call: TRBV13
j_call: TRBJ1-2
cdr3_aa: CASSIDQGYTF
cdr3_nt: TGTGCCAGCAGCATTGATCAGGGCTACACCTTC

d_call: TRBD2
clone_size: .
v_call: TRBV6-2/TRBV6-3
j_call: TRBJ2-1
cdr3_aa: CASSTGLAGGRNSYNEQFF
cdr3_nt: TGTGCCAGCAGTACGGGACTAGCGGGGGGTAGAAACTCCTACAATGAGCAGTTCTTC

d_call: .
clone_size: few
v_call: TRBV3-1
j_call: TRBJ2-2
cdr3_aa: CASSHWSGAPPGELFF
cdr3_nt: TGTGCCAGCAGCCATTGGTCAGGGGCGCCTCCCGGGGAGCTGTTTTTT

d_call: TRBD2
clone_size: .
v_call: TRBV18
j_call: TRBJ2-1
cdr3_aa: CASSPGAGGPGEQFF
cdr3_nt: TGTGCCAGCTCACCGGGAGCGGGAGGGCCTGGTGAGCAGTTCTTC

d_call: .
clone_size: .
v_call: TRBV4-2
j_call: TRBJ2-7
cdr3_aa: CASSQGYYNYEQYF
cdr3_nt: TGTGCCAGCAGCCAAGGCTATTACAACTACGAGCAGTACTTC

d_call: TRBD1
clone_size: .
v_call: TRBV28
j_call: TRBJ1-2
cdr3_aa: CASSPPDRAFYGYTF
cdr3_nt: TGTGCCAGCAGTCCCCCGGACAGGGCGTTCTATGGCTACACCTTC

d_call: TRBD2
clone_size: few
v_call: TRBV27
j_call: TRBJ2-2
cdr3_aa: CASSLFFLAANTGELFF
cdr3_nt: TGTGCCAGCAGTTTATTTTTTCTAGCGGCCAACACCGGGGAGCTGTTTTTT

d_call: .
clone_size: few
v_call: TRBV12-3/TRBV12-4
j_call: TRBJ1-2
cdr3_aa: CASRTTGGYTF
cdr3_nt: TGTGCCAGCAGAACAACAGGGGGCTACACCTTC

d_call: .
clone_size: .
v_call: TRBV7-2
j_call: TRBJ2-5
cdr3_aa: CASSPGLRFNEQYF
cdr3_nt: TGTGCCAGCAGTCCAGGACTACGATTCAATGAGCAGTACTTC

d_call: TRBD1
clone_size: .
v_call: TRBV7-9
j_call: TRBJ2-1
cdr3_aa: CASSLWDRELNEQFF
cdr3_nt: TGTGCCAGCAGCTTGTGGGACAGGGAGTTAAATGAGCAGTTCTTC

d_call: .
clone_size: .
v_call: TRBV12-3/TRBV12-4
j_call: TRBJ2-1
cdr3_aa: CASSFRRALLSPHEQFF
cdr3_nt: TGTGCCAGCAGCTTTCGCCGGGCCCTCCTATCCCCACATGAGCAGTTCTTC

d_call: TRBD2
clone_size: .
v_call: TRBV5-6
j_call: TRBJ2-7
cdr3_aa: CASSFLAGAYEQYF
cdr3_nt: TGTGCCAGCAGCTTTCTAGCGGGAGCCTACGAGCAGTACTTC

d_call: .
clone_size: few
v_call: TRBV4-1
j_call: TRBJ2-1
cdr3_aa: CASSQGGRGAYNEQFF
cdr3_nt: TGCGCCAGCAGCCAAGGCGGCAGGGGTGCTTACAATGAGCAGTTCTTC

d_call: TRBD1
clone_size: .
v_call: TRBV9
j_call: TRBJ2-3
cdr3_aa: CASSRDSPSTDTQYF
cdr3_nt: TGTGCCAGCAGTCGGGACAGCCCTAGCACAGATACGCAGTATTTT

d_call: .
clone_size: few
v_call: TRBV15
j_call: TRBJ1-2
cdr3_aa: CATSRDGRGYTF
cdr3_nt: TGTGCCACCAGCAGAGACGGTCGGGGCTACACCTTC

d_call: .
clone_size: .
v_call: TRBV30
j_call: TRBJ1-1
cdr3_aa: CAWEVNTEAFF
cdr3_nt: TGTGCCTGGGAGGTGAACACTGAAGCTTTCTTT

d_call: .
clone_size: .
v_call: TRBV12-3/TRBV12-4
j_call: TRBJ2-5
cdr3_aa: CASSPNKGVRETQYF
cdr3_nt: TGTGCCAGCAGTCCTAATAAGGGGGTGCGGGAGACCCAGTACTTC

d_call: TRBD2
clone_size: few
v_call: TRBV4-1
j_call: TRBJ2-7
cdr3_aa: CASSQDGAAGVFYEQYF
cdr3_nt: TGCGCCAGCAGCCAAGATGGGGCAGCGGGAGTCTTCTACGAGCAGTACTTC

d_call: .
clone_size: .
v_call: TRBV6-5
j_call: TRBJ2-1
cdr3_aa: CASSYSEHEQFF
cdr3_nt: TGTGCCAGCAGTTACTCGGAACATGAGCAGTTCTTC

d_call: TRBD1
clone_size: few
v_call: TRBV5-1
j_call: TRBJ1-2
cdr3_aa: CASSLGGQGKIYGYTF
cdr3_nt: TGCGCCAGCAGCTTGGGTGGACAGGGTAAGATCTATGGCTACACCTTC

d_call: .
clone_size: .
v_call: TRBV11-3
j_call: TRBJ2-2
cdr3_aa: CASMALSTGELFF
cdr3_nt: TGTGCCAGCATGGCCCTATCCACCGGGGAGCTGTTTTTT

d_call: .
clone_size: many
v_call: TRBV7-3
j_call: TRBJ2-1
cdr3_aa: CASSISLNEQFF
cdr3_nt: TGTGCCAGCAGCATAAGCCTCAATGAGCAGTTCTTC

d_call: .
clone_size: .
v_call: TRBV20-1
j_call: TRBJ1-1
cdr3_aa: CSARVLGFNTEAFF
cdr3_nt: TGCAGTGCTAGAGTATTAGGATTTAACACTGAAGCTTTCTTT

d_call: .
clone_size: .
v_call: TRBV9
j_call: TRBJ2-7
cdr3_aa: CASSVAGDDEQYF
cdr3_nt: TGTGCCAGCAGCGTAGCAGGAGACGACGAGCAGTACTTC